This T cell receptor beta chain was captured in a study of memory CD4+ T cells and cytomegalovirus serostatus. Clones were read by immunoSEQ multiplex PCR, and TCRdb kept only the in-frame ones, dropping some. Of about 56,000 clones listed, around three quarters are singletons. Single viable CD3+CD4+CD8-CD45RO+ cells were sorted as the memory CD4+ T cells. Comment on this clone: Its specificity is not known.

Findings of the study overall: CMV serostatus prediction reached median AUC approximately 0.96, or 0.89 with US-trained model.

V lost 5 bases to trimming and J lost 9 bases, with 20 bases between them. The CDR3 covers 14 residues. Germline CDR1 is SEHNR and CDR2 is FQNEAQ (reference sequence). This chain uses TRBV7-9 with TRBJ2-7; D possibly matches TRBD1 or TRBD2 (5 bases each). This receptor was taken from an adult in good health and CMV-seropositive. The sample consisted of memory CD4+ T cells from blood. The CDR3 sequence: CASSVSGTDKLQYF. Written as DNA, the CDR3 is TGTGCCAGCAGCGTCTCCGGGACGGATAAATTGCAGTACTTC.